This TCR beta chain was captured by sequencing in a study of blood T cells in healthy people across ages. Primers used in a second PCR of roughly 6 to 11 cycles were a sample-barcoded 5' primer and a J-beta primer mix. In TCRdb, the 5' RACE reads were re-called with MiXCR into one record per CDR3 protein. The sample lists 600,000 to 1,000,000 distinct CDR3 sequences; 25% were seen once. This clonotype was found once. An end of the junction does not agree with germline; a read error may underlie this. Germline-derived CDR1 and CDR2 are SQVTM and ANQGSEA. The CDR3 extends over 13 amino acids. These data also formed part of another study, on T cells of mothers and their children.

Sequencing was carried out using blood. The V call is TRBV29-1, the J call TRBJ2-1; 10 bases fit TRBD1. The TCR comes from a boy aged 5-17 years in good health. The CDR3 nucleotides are TGCAGCGTGGGGACAGGGGTCGGGAATGCGCAGTTCTTC. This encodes CSVGTGVGNAQFF.